These 10 T cell receptor beta chains originate from one sample sequenced in a study of response to subunit inactivated influenza vaccine (dated 2018 in TCRdb). Libraries were built with RT-PCR. The listed sequencing device is Illumina HiSeq 2500. TCRdb applied fastp at Q25 and MiXCR to the public reads, then kept only in-frame beta chains. Duplicate CDR3 protein sequences are folded into a single record with the most common DNA and genes. In this sample the table shows roughly 700,000 distinct CDR3 sequences, about 14% of which occur a single time. The ten largest clones add up to less than 7% of the sample. Material: PBMCs from blood, obtained 14 days before vaccination. These receptors were taken from a man aged 45-65 years who received an inactivated influenza vaccine. Donor details come from another sample of the same person, matched by shared clones.

The V gene is TRBV4-3, the J gene TRBJ2-3; TRBD1 agrees at 7 bases. V was clipped by 0 bases and J by 6 bases; unmatched bases: 12. Per the germline V gene, CDR1 is LGHNA and CDR2 is YSLEER. The CDR3 totals 17 residues. CDR3 sequence: CASSQERTGLLEDTQYF. CDR3 sequence (DNA): TGCGCCAGCAGCCAAGAGCGGACAGGATTGCTTGAGGATACGCAGTATTTT.

This clonotype has a handful of counts. V usage is TRBV20-1 and J usage is TRBJ2-5, with D possibly called TRBD1 or TRBD2 (6 bases each). Trimming took off 5 bases at V and 1 base at J, with 14 bases between the two ends. Germline CDR1 DFQATT, CDR2 SNEGSKA (reference sequence). The length of the CDR3 is 14 residues. The CDR3 sequence is CSAWGAVTQETQYF. CDR3 DNA: TGCAGTGCTTGGGGGGCAGTCACCCAAGAGACCCAGTACTTC.

This clonotype was counted ten times or more. This chain uses TRBV5-1 with TRBJ2-7; D ambiguous. V was shortened by 0 bases and J by 6 bases, with 10 bases between the two germline ends. The germline V gene has CDR1 SGHRS and CDR2 YFSETQ. The CDR3 runs 13 residues. The CDR3, as DNA: TGCGCCAGCAGCTTGGAACTCGCCGGCGAGCAGTACTTC. Translating gives CASSLELAGEQYF.

V and J are TRBV18 and TRBJ2-5, with D perhaps TRBD1 (5 bases). Trimming pared 3 bases from V and 5 bases from J, leaving 16 bases between. CDR3 length: 15 amino acids. CDR1 and CDR2 from the germline V gene are KGHSH and LQKENI. This CDR3 is CASSPNQQGAETQYF. The CDR3 bases are TGTGCCAGCTCACCGAATCAGCAGGGCGCGGAGACCCAGTACTTC.

This clonotype showed up just a few times. V usage is TRBV3-1 and J usage is TRBJ2-1; 10 positions match TRBD2. The germline CDR1 and CDR2 sequences are LGHDT and YNNKEL (reference sequence). Trimming removed 2 bases from V and 12 bases from J; junction bases left unmatched: 13. There are 16 residues in the CDR3. CDR3 in DNA: TGTGCCAGCAGCCAACCCCTAGCGGGGGTCCCACGGGGGCAGTTCTTC. Translation gives CASSQPLAGVPRGQFF.

As regards this clonotype: A clone one base away is much larger, so this may be a read error. The chain combines TRBV5-5 with TRBJ2-5; a weak D match, TRBD1 (6 bases). V lost 4 bases and J lost 4, with 11 bases in between. This CDR3 has 13 residues. Germline CDR1 and CDR2: SGHKS and YYEKEE (reference sequence). The CDR3 sequence: CASSQDSPETQYF. CDR3 nucleotides: TGTGCCAGCAGCCAGGACAGTCCAGAGACCCAGTACTTC.

The CDR3 is CASSLAGSEGETQYF. DNA for the CDR3: TGCGCCAGCTCACTAGCGGGGAGCGAAGGGGAGACCCAGTACTTC. The rearrangement links TRBV10-1 to TRBJ2-5; 10 nucleotides align to TRBD2. Germline-derived CDR1 and CDR2 are WNHNN and SYGVQD (reference sequence). Trimming removed 8 bases from V and 5 bases from J; junction bases left unmatched: 11. CDR3 size: 15 residues.

This chain joins TRBV6-7 and TRBJ1-4; 8 bases are a match to TRBD1. TRBV6-7 is known as an ORF, though its function is uncertain. The V gene end was trimmed by 7 bases and the J gene end by 10 bases; junction bases not matched to a gene: 5. The CDR3 consists of 12 residues. CDR3 nucleotide sequence: TGTGCCAGCAAGATCGACAGGGGAAAACTGTTTTTT. Translating it yields CASKIDRGKLFF.

The J gene is TRBJ2-7, the V gene TRBV27; 10 bases are a match to TRBD1. Looked up from germline, CDR1 is MNHEY and CDR2 is SMNVEV (reference sequence). The CDR3 extends over 15 amino acids. V dropped 3 bases and J dropped 9; count of bases not matched to a gene: 11. The CDR3 reads CASSLTGTGARGQYF. The CDR3 DNA reads TGTGCCAGCAGTTTGACCGGGACAGGGGCGCGGGGGCAGTACTTC.

The chain recombines TRBV28 with TRBJ2-3; TRBD1 matches 7 bases. Germline CDR1 MDHEN, CDR2 SYDVKM. With 4 bases clipped from V and 3 bases from J, the junction kept 10 bases outside the gene matches. The CDR3 runs 16 residues. CDR3 DNA: TGTGCCAGCAGTTACGTATCCGGCAGGGGGACAGATACGCAGTATTTT. Translation gives CASSYVSGRGTDTQYF.